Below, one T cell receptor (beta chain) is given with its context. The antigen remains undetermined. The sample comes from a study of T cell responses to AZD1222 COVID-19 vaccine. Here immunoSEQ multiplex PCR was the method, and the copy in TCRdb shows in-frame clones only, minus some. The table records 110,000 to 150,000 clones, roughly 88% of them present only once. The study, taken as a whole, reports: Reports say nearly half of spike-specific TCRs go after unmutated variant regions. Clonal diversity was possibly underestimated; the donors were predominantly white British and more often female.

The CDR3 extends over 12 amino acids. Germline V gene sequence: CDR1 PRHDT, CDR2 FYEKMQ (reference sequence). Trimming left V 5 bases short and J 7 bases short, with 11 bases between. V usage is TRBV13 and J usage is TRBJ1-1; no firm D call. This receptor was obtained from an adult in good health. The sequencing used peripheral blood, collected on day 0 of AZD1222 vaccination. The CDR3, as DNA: TGTGCCAGCAGCAGGGAGGGAGGTGAAGCTTTCTTT. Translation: CASSREGGEAFF.